These T cell receptor beta chains were read from a single sample in a study of OX40 agonist ivuxolimab in advanced cancers. Clones were read by immunoSEQ multiplex PCR, and TCRdb kept only the in-frame ones, dropping some. The table records 60,000 to 75,000 clones, around 88% of them present only once. Material: CD4+ or CD8+ T cells sorted from blood, obtained in a trial of the OX40 agonist ivuxolimab. The receptors here all came from an adult with an advanced solid tumor such as melanoma, head and neck, liver or kidney cancer. CDR3s include the opening cysteine and the closing phenylalanine or tryptophan. Each record gives: D gene, CDR3 length, J gene, V gene, clone size, CDR3 DNA, CDR3 protein. The D gene is left open where the match is weak. Expanded clones get a size class; other rows say once, few or many, or leave the size out.

D gene: TRBD2
CDR3 length: 15
J gene: TRBJ2-7
V gene: TRBV27
clone size: many
CDR3 DNA: TGTGCCAGCAGTTTGAAAGGCGGTTGGGGGGGCGAGCAGTACTTC
CDR3 protein: CASSLKGGWGGEQYF

D gene: TRBD1
CDR3 length: 11
J gene: TRBJ2-1
V gene: TRBV6-4
clone size: -
CDR3 DNA: TGTGCCAGCAGTATGGGACAGATTATGTTCTTC
CDR3 protein: CASSMGQIMFF

D gene: -
CDR3 length: 16
J gene: TRBJ2-6
V gene: TRBV9
clone size: -
CDR3 DNA: TGTGCCAGCAGCTCCGACAGGTCCTCTGGGGCCAACGTCCTGACTTTC
CDR3 protein: CASSSDRSSGANVLTF

D gene: -
CDR3 length: 16
J gene: TRBJ2-2
V gene: TRBV27
clone size: -
CDR3 DNA: TGTGCCAGCAGTCCACTACGACAGACCAACACCGGGGAGCTGTTTTTT
CDR3 protein: CASSPLRQTNTGELFF

D gene: TRBD2
CDR3 length: 13
J gene: TRBJ2-3
V gene: TRBV7-2
clone size: -
CDR3 DNA: TGTGCCAGCGGGAGCGGGGGAACAGATACGCAGTATTTT
CDR3 protein: CASGSGGTDTQYF

D gene: TRBD1
CDR3 length: 15
J gene: TRBJ1-5
V gene: TRBV27
clone size: -
CDR3 DNA: TGTGCCAGCAGTTCCTGGACAGGGGTGGATCAGCCCCAGCATTTT
CDR3 protein: CASSSWTGVDQPQHF

D gene: -
CDR3 length: 14
J gene: TRBJ1-1
V gene: TRBV7-2
clone size: -
CDR3 DNA: TGTGCCAGCAGCTTCCTCCAGGTGAACACTGAAGCTTTCTTT
CDR3 protein: CASSFLQVNTEAFF

D gene: TRBD1
CDR3 length: 14
J gene: TRBJ2-7
V gene: TRBV4-2
clone size: -
CDR3 DNA: TGTGCCAGCAGCCCCTGGACAGGTAACTACGAGCAGTACTTC
CDR3 protein: CASSPWTGNYEQYF

D gene: TRBD2
CDR3 length: 17
J gene: TRBJ2-3
V gene: TRBV28
clone size: -
CDR3 DNA: TGTGCCAGCAGCCCCCCGGGACTAGCGGGGGGGCTACATACGCAGTATTTT
CDR3 protein: CASSPPGLAGGLHTQYF

D gene: -
CDR3 length: 12
J gene: TRBJ1-3
V gene: TRBV6-6
clone size: -
CDR3 DNA: TGTGCCACCGGGAGCAGTGGAAACACCATATATTTT
CDR3 protein: CATGSSGNTIYF

D gene: -
CDR3 length: 14
J gene: TRBJ2-5
V gene: TRBV30
clone size: -
CDR3 DNA: TGTGCCTGGAGTTGGGGAGGACACCAAGAGACCCAGTACTTC
CDR3 protein: CAWSWGGHQETQYF

D gene: -
CDR3 length: 15
J gene: TRBJ2-5
V gene: TRBV7-2
clone size: -
CDR3 DNA: TGTGCCAGCAGCTTAGTCAGGGGCTTATCAGAGACCCAGTACTTC
CDR3 protein: CASSLVRGLSETQYF

D gene: -
CDR3 length: 12
J gene: TRBJ2-7
V gene: TRBV7-2
clone size: -
CDR3 DNA: TGTGCCAGCAGCTTAGAAGTTGGGAGGCAGTACTTC
CDR3 protein: CASSLEVGRQYF

D gene: -
CDR3 length: 17
J gene: TRBJ2-6
V gene: TRBV9
clone size: -
CDR3 DNA: TGTGCCAGCAGCGCCCGAACAGGGTTCTCTGGGGCCAACGTCCTGACTTTC
CDR3 protein: CASSARTGFSGANVLTF

D gene: -
CDR3 length: 16
J gene: TRBJ1-2
V gene: TRBV5-1
clone size: -
CDR3 DNA: TGCGCCAGCAGCCCAGACCCTCTAAGGGCTTTTTATGGCTACACCTTC
CDR3 protein: CASSPDPLRAFYGYTF